One and the same sample provided the 10 T cell receptor beta chains below, sequenced in a study of T cell clonotyping in hematopoietic cell transplantation. This table comes from immunoSEQ multiplex PCR, and its TCRdb copy is limited to in-frame clones, with some not included. This table has some 5,000 clones, around 30% appearing once. The time point: recipient sample about 28 days before transplant, after cytoreduction. The specimen was peripheral blood mononuclear cells, collected before stem cell transplant. Receptor source: a man between 45 and 60 years old with myelofibrosis. Some clones in this sample may be carry-over from other donors' samples.

The chain employs TRBV30 and TRBJ1-1; weak D call: TRBD1 (6 bases). There are 13 residues in the CDR3. Germline lookup yields CDR1 GTSNPN and CDR2 SVGIG (reference sequence). V was shortened by 4 bases and J by 2 bases, with 11 bases between the two germline ends. CDR3 in amino acids: CAWNLQGNTEAFF. Written as DNA, the CDR3 is TGTGCCTGGAATCTACAGGGAAACACTGAAGCTTTCTTT.

This CDR3 is CASSERRGYNSPLHF. The CDR3, as DNA: TGTGCCAGCAGTGAAAGACGGGGGTATAATTCACCCCTCCACTTT. The J gene is TRBJ1-6, the V gene TRBV25-1, with D perhaps TRBD1 (5 bases). V was cut by 2 bases and J by 4 bases, with 9 bases left in between. Germline CDR1 reads MGHDK; CDR2 reads SYGVNS. This CDR3 has 15 residues.

The J gene is TRBJ2-5, the V gene TRBV6-5; D is uncertain. Looked up from germline, CDR1 is MNHEY and CDR2 is SVGAGI. The V end was cut by 6 bases, the J end by 1 base, with 3 bases between. The CDR3 spans 11 residues. CDR3 nucleotides: TGTGCCAGCAGCCTCCAAGAGACCCAGTACTTC. The encoded protein is CASSLQETQYF.

This clone was seen more than once but under ten times. The CDR3 DNA follows: TGTGCCTCAAGAAGAATGAACACTGAAGCTTTCTTT. Protein product: CASRRMNTEAFF. This chain uses TRBV30 with TRBJ1-1; D is unclear. Germline CDR1 reads GTSNPN; CDR2 reads SVGIG (reference sequence). Trimming stripped 7 bases from V and 0 bases from J, with 9 bases between. CDR3 length equals 12 residues.

This clone has only a few counts. V is TRBV30 and J is TRBJ2-7; the D call may be TRBD1 or TRBD2 (5 bases each). CDR3 length equals 13 residues. V was cut by 2 bases and J by 0 bases, with 8 bases left in between. The germline gives CDR1 GTSNPN, CDR2 SVGIG (reference sequence). The CDR3 nucleotides read TGTGCCTGGAGTCCCGGGGCCTCCTACGAGCAGTACTTC. Amino acids: CAWSPGASYEQYF.

The chain joins TRBV19 to TRBJ2-1, with D unclear. The CDR3 has 12 residues. V dropped 1 base and J dropped 8 bases, with 6 bases sitting between them. CDR1 and CDR2 from the germline V gene are LNHDA and SQIVND (reference sequence). The CDR3 here is CASSIGIHEQFF. CDR3 DNA: TGTGCCAGTAGTATAGGGATCCATGAGCAGTTCTTC.

This clone was found a few times. V and J are TRBV7-9 and TRBJ2-7; D is unclear. Trimming shortened V by 2 bases and J by 4 bases, and 3 bases separated the two germline ends. Looked up from germline, CDR1 is SEHNR and CDR2 is FQNEAQ (reference sequence). This CDR3 region has 11 residues. CDR3 region: CASSLRYEQYF. The CDR3 coding sequence is TGTGCCAGCAGCTTAAGGTACGAGCAGTACTTC.

A single count supports this clone. This chain uses TRBV30 with TRBJ1-1; 12 bases are a match to TRBD1. Germline-derived CDR1 and CDR2 are GTSNPN and SVGIG (reference sequence). The CDR3 contains 14 residues. J gave up 3 bases and V 1 base, and 0 bases lay outside the gene matches. CDR3 DNA sequence: TGTGCCTGGAGTGGGGACAGGGGGCACACTGAAGCTTTCTTT. Its protein product is CAWSGDRGHTEAFF.

The V and J genes are TRBV6-5 and TRBJ2-1; D is possibly TRBD2 (6 bases). Germline assignment: CDR1 MNHEY and CDR2 SVGAGI. The CDR3 spans 14 residues. V dropped 4 bases and J dropped 4 bases, with 11 bases sitting between them. CDR3 residues: CASSFLGGYNEQFF. CDR3 DNA sequence: TGTGCCAGCAGTTTCTTGGGGGGTTACAATGAGCAGTTCTTC.

The sample holds a few counts of this clone. The chain links TRBV2 to TRBJ2-7, with TRBD1 matching over 8 bases. From germline, CDR1 is SNHLY and CDR2 FYNNEI. Germline trimming cut 4 bases from V and 3 bases from J; bases unmatched to any gene: 5. The CDR3 contains 14 residues. The CDR3 loop reads CASSVRTGLYEQYF. CDR3 DNA: TGTGCCAGCAGTGTAAGGACAGGGCTCTACGAGCAGTACTTC.